Below, one TCR beta chain is given with its context. Antigen: not known. This sample was taken from a study of blood T cells in healthy people across ages. Study observations and caveats: Diversity figures based on one million T cells were deemed too low. Strong correlation was found linking TCR beta diversity to naive T cell percentage.

Using a J-beta primer mix together with a sample-barcoded 5' primer, a second PCR was run for about 6 to 12 cycles. TCRdb redid the calling of the 5' RACE reads with MiXCR, one entry per CDR3 protein. The sample contains about 400,000 distinct CDR3 sequences, roughly half of which appear only once. V was clipped by 9 bases and J by 0 bases; unmatched bases: 2. The CDR3 consists of 14 residues. Germline CDR1 and CDR2: ENHRY and SYGVKD. The chain uses TRBV10-3 and TRBJ2-7, with 13 nucleotides matching TRBD2. The sequencing input was blood. The clonotype comes from a man in his sixties in good health. CDR3 loop: CAIGTSGNSYEQYF. The CDR3 nucleotides read TGTGCCATTGGGACTAGCGGGAACTCCTACGAGCAGTACTTC.